The 6 T cell receptor beta chains reported below all come from one sample, sequenced in a study of T cell responses to AZD1222 COVID-19 vaccine. The table came from immunoSEQ multiplex PCR; TCRdb's copy has only in-frame clones and leaves some out. The table has roughly 160,000 clones, about 91% seen once; the top ten hold 1% to 1.5%. This specimen consisted of peripheral blood, obtained 28 days after the second AZD1222 dose. All receptors come from an adult who received the AZD1222 COVID-19 vaccine.

This clone was seen once. The J gene is TRBJ2-5, the V gene TRBV6-5; perhaps TRBD1 as D (5 bases). The CDR3 covers 14 residues. Looked up from germline, CDR1 is MNHEY and CDR2 is SVGAGI. Trimming stripped 1 base from V and 2 bases from J, with 8 bases between. CDR3 sequence (DNA): TGTGCCAGCAGTTACTACCAGGGTCAAGAGACCCAGTACTTC. Translation gives CASSYYQGQETQYF.

This clone was found a few times. This chain uses TRBV3-1 (or the pseudogene TRBV3-2) with TRBJ1-6; D may be TRBD1 (5 bases). Germline V gene data show CDR1 as LGHDT and CDR2 as YNNKEL (reference sequence). This CDR3 has 17 residues. The ends were cut back, 3 bases at V and 7 bases at J, with 19 bases in the middle. The CDR3 sequence: CASSHWRGRWINSPLHF. CDR3 DNA: TGTGCCAGCAGCCACTGGCGGGGCAGGTGGATAAATTCACCCCTCCACTTT.

The rearrangement links TRBV12-5 to TRBJ1-1; D is unclear. CDR3 length: 13 residues. The V gene's germline CDR1 is LGHNT and CDR2 FRNRAP. Trimming took off 7 bases at V and 1 base at J, with 10 bases between the two ends. The CDR3 bases are TGTGCTAGTGTGGCGTCCGAGAACACTGAAGCTTTCTTT. Its translation: CASVASENTEAFF.

The chain is built from TRBV6-1 and TRBJ2-1, with D perhaps TRBD1 (6 bases). CDR1 and CDR2 (germline): MNHNS, SASEGT. The CDR3 length is 16 residues. The V end lost 0 bases, the J end lost 7 bases, and 16 bases lay between the germline ends. The CDR3 protein is CASSEAGTGLKNEQFF. The CDR3 nucleotides are TGTGCCAGCAGTGAAGCGGGAACAGGGCTAAAGAATGAGCAGTTCTTC.

The genes are TRBV15 and TRBJ1-1; possible D gene TRBD1, 5 bases. Germline V gives CDR1 LNHNV, CDR2 YYDKDF (reference sequence). Deletions cut 0 bases from V and 4 bases from J, with 9 bases between. The CDR3 spans 14 residues. This CDR3 reads CATSRDRVRTEAFF. The DNA for the CDR3 is TGTGCCACCAGCAGAGACAGGGTTCGCACTGAAGCTTTCTTT.

V gene TRBV11-2 combines with J gene TRBJ2-2; no clear D. This CDR3 spans 16 amino acids. Germline loops: CDR1 SGHAT, CDR2 FQNNGV. The V and J ends lost 0 bases and 6 bases respectively, with 14 bases between them. The CDR3 DNA is TGTGCCAGCAGCTTAGATTGGCCAGGATGGGCCGGGGAGCTGTTTTTT. It codes for CASSLDWPGWAGELFF.